This T cell receptor (beta chain) was captured in a study of CXCR3-negative and CXCR3-positive naive CD8 T cells. Overall study findings and caveats: Researchers reported similar TRBV-TRBJ usage in naive CXCR3-negative and CXCR3-positive cells, though memory differed. Similarly elevated diversity marked both naive subsets, with memory CD8+ cells showing far lower diversity. For CXCR3-positive naive cells, TRB CDR3s were more hydrophobic than those of CXCR3-negative naive cells.

In the case of this clonotype: Antigen: not known.

The method, 5' RACE with UMI labels, was used to prepare the TRB cDNA libraries. TCRdb re-called the 5' RACE reads, yielding one record per CDR3 amino acid sequence without DNA. Reported are 69,000 or so distinct CDR3 sequences; the ten largest clones contain over 1.3%. This CDR3 comprises 13 residues. Germline V CDR1 and CDR2: DFQATT, SNEGSKA (reference sequence). Cells classed as naive CD8+ T cells were CD45RO-CCR7+CD27+CD95-. Sequencing used naive CXCR3- CD8+ T cells from blood. Subset specified: CD45RO-CCR7+CD27+CD95- naive CD8+ T cells lacking CXCR3 (TNR3-). The receptor was derived from a human donor in good health. Some clones in this sample may be carry-over from other donors' samples. The chain carries TRBV20-1 and TRBJ2-7; without DNA, the TCRdb call of TRBD1 cannot be checked. This CDR3 reads CSARQGFSYEQYF.